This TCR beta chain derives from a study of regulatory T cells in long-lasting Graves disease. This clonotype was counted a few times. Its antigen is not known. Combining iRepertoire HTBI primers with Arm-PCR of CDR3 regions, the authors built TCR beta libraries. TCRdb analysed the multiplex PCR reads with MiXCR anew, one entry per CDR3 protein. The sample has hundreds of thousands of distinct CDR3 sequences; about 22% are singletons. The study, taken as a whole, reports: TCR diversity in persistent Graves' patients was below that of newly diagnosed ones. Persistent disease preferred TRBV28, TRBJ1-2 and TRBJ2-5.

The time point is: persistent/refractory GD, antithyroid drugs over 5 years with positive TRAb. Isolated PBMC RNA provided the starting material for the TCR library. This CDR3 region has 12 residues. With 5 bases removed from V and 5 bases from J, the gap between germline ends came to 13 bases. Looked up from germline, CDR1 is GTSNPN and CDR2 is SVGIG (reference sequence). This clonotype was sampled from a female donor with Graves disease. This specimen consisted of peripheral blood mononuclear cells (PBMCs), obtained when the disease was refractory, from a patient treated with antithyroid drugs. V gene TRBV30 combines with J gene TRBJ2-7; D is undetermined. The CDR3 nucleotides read TGTGCCTGGGGATTTTTAAGTCACGAGCAGTACTTC. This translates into CAWGFLSHEQYF.